One and the same sample provided the 5 T cell receptor beta chains below, sequenced in a study of T-cell memory formation after mild COVID-19. TCRdb fed the 5' RACE reads into MiXCR, producing one record per CDR3 protein. The sample contains about 260,000 distinct CDR3 sequences, roughly 17% of which appear only once. Input material: PBMCs or a T cell subset sorted from them (not recorded which). These TCRs come from a young man who had mild COVID-19 (a few samples of this study predate the infection). Cell type and time point are not known.

Regarding this clonotype: A junction boundary mismatches the germline segment, possibly from a read error. This chain joins TRBV10-3 and TRBJ1-2; no firm D call. The CDR3 loop spans 12 amino acids. In germline, CDR1 is ENHRY, CDR2 SYGVKD. In nucleotides, the CDR3 is TGTGCCGCACGACCGGGTGACTATGGCTACAACTTC. Translation: CAARPGDYGYNF.

The chain carries TRBV6-2 or TRBV6-3 and TRBJ2-5; a possible D gene is TRBD2 (6 bases). V lost 0 bases, J lost 2 bases, and 16 bases lay in between. CDR3 size: 17 residues. The V gene's germline CDR1 is MNHEY and CDR2 SVGEGT. The CDR3 DNA is TGTGCCAGCAGTTACTCGATAGGCGGGGCTCCTCAAGAGACCCAGTACTTC. Translation gives CASSYSIGGAPQETQYF.

There are a few counts of this clonotype. This chain joins TRBV12-3 or TRBV12-4 and TRBJ2-3; D is ambiguous. Trimming cost V 6 bases and J 2 bases, with 9 bases left between them. The CDR3 runs to 13 residues. The CDR3 region is CASRGRDTDTQYF. Here the CDR3 DNA reads TGTGCCAGCAGAGGTAGGGACACAGATACGCAGTATTTT.

This clonotype was detected a few times. The chain joins TRBV7-9 to TRBJ2-3; TRBD1 agrees at 9 bases. Germline CDR1 and CDR2: SEHNR and FQNEAQ (reference sequence). The CDR3 loop spans 14 amino acids. Unmatched junction bases numbered 6, after V lost 4 bases and J lost 7 bases. The CDR3 bases are TGTGCCAGCAGCTCGGGACAGGGCGTAAATACGCAGTATTTT. It encodes CASSSGQGVNTQYF. The full variable domain, its missing parts supplied by reference TRBV7-9 and TRBJ2-3, is DTGVSQNPRHKITKRGQNVTFRCDPISEHNRLYWYRQTLGQGPEFLTYFQNEAQLEKSRLLSDRFSAERPKGSFSTLEIQRTEQGDSAMYLCASSSGQGVNTQYFGPGTRLTVL.

This clonotype has at least ten counts. The rearrangement uses TRBV12-3 or TRBV12-4 and TRBJ2-5; D is uncertain. The CDR3 runs 14 residues. Between the trimmed V and J ends, which lost 6 bases and 0 bases, there was a span of 11 bases. CDR3: CASRGPEYQETQYF. CDR3 DNA: TGTGCCAGCAGAGGACCAGAGTACCAAGAGACCCAGTACTTC.